A selection of T cell receptor beta chains follows, all from one sample in a study of early T cells in non-severe SARS-CoV-2 infection. TCRdb fed the 5' RACE reads into MiXCR, producing one record per CDR3 protein. The profile shows around 110,000 distinct CDR3 sequences, roughly 11% of them singletons. The specimen was whole blood. These receptors all stem from an adult who was a healthcare worker with PCR-confirmed SARS-CoV-2 infection or an uninfected control (not recorded which). Each CDR3 is given with its conserved first and last residue. The D gene is left open where the match is weak. Clone size is given for some rows only: seen once, a few or many times, or a class if the clone is expanded.

j_gene	d_gene	v_gene	abundance	CDR3aa	CDR3nt
TRBJ2-4	TRBD1	TRBV7-2	NA	CASSLRTGGENIQYF	TGTGCCAGCAGCCTACGGACAGGGGGGGAAAACATTCAGTACTTC
TRBJ2-6	NA	TRBV27	few	CASSGGRDFSGANVLTF	TGTGCCAGCAGTGGGGGAAGGGACTTCTCTGGGGCCAACGTCCTGACTTTC
TRBJ2-7	NA	TRBV27	NA	CASSLFTDVGYEQYF	TGTGCCAGCAGTTTATTTACAGATGTAGGCTACGAGCAGTACTTC
TRBJ1-1	NA	TRBV7-6	few	CASSLGTDFPISNTEAFF	TGTGCCAGCAGCTTAGGGACAGATTTCCCTATCTCGAACACTGAAGCTTTCTTT
TRBJ1-1	NA	TRBV2	few	CASSVGPAGEAFF	TGTGCCAGCAGTGTGGGCCCAGCAGGTGAAGCTTTCTTT
TRBJ2-7	NA	TRBV4-1	few	CASIREVQGTYEQYF	TGCGCCAGCATCCGAGAGGTCCAGGGGACCTACGAGCAGTACTTC
TRBJ1-4	NA	TRBV12-3/TRBV12-4	many	CASIRGGTNEKLFF	TGTGCCAGCATCAGAGGGGGAACTAATGAAAAACTGTTTTTT
TRBJ2-1	TRBD2	TRBV4-1	NA	CASSQDFGGGRAGVHEQFF	TGCGCCAGCAGCCAAGATTTTGGCGGCGGGAGGGCCGGGGTGCATGAGCAGTTCTTC
TRBJ2-7	NA	TRBV21-1	NA	CASSKVSRDSLTPWELDYEQYF	TGTGCCAGCAGCAAAGTAAGTCGGGACAGTTTAACTCCTTGGGAATTGGACTACGAGCAGTACTTC
TRBJ2-4	NA	TRBV19	few	CASSLVGLDIQYF	TGTGCCAGTAGTCTCGTGGGCCTCGACATTCAGTACTTC
TRBJ2-5	NA	TRBV18	few	CASSPPGKGMKTQYF	TGTGCCAGCTCGCCACCCGGCAAGGGGATGAAGACCCAGTACTTC
TRBJ2-7	TRBD1	TRBV2	many	CASSEDRAGEQYF	TGTGCCAGCAGCGAGGACAGGGCGGGCGAGCAGTACTTC
TRBJ1-6	NA	TRBV12-3/TRBV12-4	few	CASSLYRLPLVSPLHF	TGTGCCAGCAGTTTGTATCGTTTACCCCTTGTCTCACCCCTCCACTTT
TRBJ2-2	NA	TRBV6-4	many	CASSDSSTGELFF	TGTGCCAGCAGTGACTCTAGCACCGGGGAGCTGTTTTTT
TRBJ1-2	NA	TRBV14	many	CASSQVAGARGYTF	TGTGCCAGCAGCCAAGTCGCAGGGGCGCGTGGCTACACCTTC
TRBJ1-5	NA	TRBV5-5	many	CASSLRGVPNQPQHF	TGTGCCAGCAGCTTGCGGGGGGTCCCCAATCAGCCCCAGCATTTT
TRBJ2-1	TRBD2	TRBV4-1	many	CASSQVGLVLFF	TGCGCCAGCAGCCAAGTGGGACTAGTCCTGTTCTTC
TRBJ1-5	NA	TRBV18	many	CASSPEAPRGNQPQHF	TGTGCCAGCTCTCCGGAGGCCCCGAGGGGCAATCAGCCCCAGCATTTT
TRBJ2-2	NA	TRBV20-1	many	CSAREAGTTGELFF	TGCAGTGCTAGAGAGGCGGGAACAACCGGGGAGCTGTTTTTT
TRBJ1-1	NA	TRBV18	NA	CTSSPTQGRPNTEAFF	TGTACCAGCTCACCCACCCAAGGACGGCCGAACACTGAAGCTTTCTTT
TRBJ2-7	TRBD2	TRBV20-1	NA	CSASSGPAYEQYF	TGCAGTGCTAGTAGCGGGCCCGCCTACGAGCAGTACTTC
TRBJ1-4	NA	TRBV4-1	few	CASSSYRADEKLFF	TGCGCCAGCAGCTCTTACAGGGCCGATGAAAAACTGTTTTTT
TRBJ2-1	NA	TRBV21-1	many	CASSKRAGDSYNEQFF	TGTGCCAGCAGCAAAAGAGCGGGAGACTCCTACAATGAGCAGTTCTTC
TRBJ2-3	NA	TRBV20-1	few	CSARVGGIGDTQYF	TGCAGTGCTAGAGTAGGCGGGATTGGAGATACGCAGTATTTT
TRBJ1-5	TRBD1	TRBV5-1	many	CASSSGTGDGQPQHF	TGCGCCAGCAGCTCGGGGACAGGGGATGGTCAGCCCCAGCATTTT
TRBJ2-7	TRBD1	TRBV5-6	many	CASSLQGALGEQYF	TGTGCCAGCAGCTTACAGGGGGCTTTAGGGGAGCAGTACTTC
TRBJ2-1	TRBD2	TRBV7-6	many	CASSPGTSGVYEQFF	TGTGCCAGCAGCCCCGGGACTAGCGGGGTCTATGAGCAGTTCTTC
TRBJ1-1	NA	TRBV28	NA	CASSLRGLGEAFF	TGTGCCAGCAGTTTACGGGGGCTCGGTGAAGCTTTCTTT
TRBJ2-1	NA	TRBV6-6	few	CASGIGQDYNEQFF	TGTGCCAGCGGTATAGGGCAAGACTACAATGAGCAGTTCTTC
TRBJ1-1	NA	TRBV5-1	many	CASSSDGGTTEAFF	TGCGCCAGCAGCTCCGACGGGGGAACCACTGAAGCTTTCTTT
TRBJ1-3	NA	TRBV6-6	NA	CASSLTGNTIYF	TGTGCCAGCAGTTTGACGGGAAACACCATATATTTT
TRBJ2-5	NA	TRBV19	many	CASSTRDPGETQYF	TGTGCCAGTAGCACCCGGGACCCAGGGGAGACCCAGTACTTC
TRBJ2-5	NA	TRBV7-8	NA	CASSLRTVSQETQYF	TGTGCCAGCAGCTTACGGACAGTCTCCCAAGAGACCCAGTACTTC
TRBJ1-1	NA	TRBV4-3	few	CASSQDRGFGEAFF	TGCGCCAGCAGCCAAGATCGGGGGTTCGGTGAAGCTTTCTTT
TRBJ2-3	NA	TRBV20-1	many	CSASSGLSTDTRYF	TGCAGTGCTAGTTCCGGACTTAGCACAGATACGCGGTATTTT
TRBJ1-5	NA	TRBV20-1	many	CSAKPSGQFSNQPQHF	TGCAGTGCTAAACCGTCTGGTCAGTTTAGCAATCAGCCCCAGCATTTT